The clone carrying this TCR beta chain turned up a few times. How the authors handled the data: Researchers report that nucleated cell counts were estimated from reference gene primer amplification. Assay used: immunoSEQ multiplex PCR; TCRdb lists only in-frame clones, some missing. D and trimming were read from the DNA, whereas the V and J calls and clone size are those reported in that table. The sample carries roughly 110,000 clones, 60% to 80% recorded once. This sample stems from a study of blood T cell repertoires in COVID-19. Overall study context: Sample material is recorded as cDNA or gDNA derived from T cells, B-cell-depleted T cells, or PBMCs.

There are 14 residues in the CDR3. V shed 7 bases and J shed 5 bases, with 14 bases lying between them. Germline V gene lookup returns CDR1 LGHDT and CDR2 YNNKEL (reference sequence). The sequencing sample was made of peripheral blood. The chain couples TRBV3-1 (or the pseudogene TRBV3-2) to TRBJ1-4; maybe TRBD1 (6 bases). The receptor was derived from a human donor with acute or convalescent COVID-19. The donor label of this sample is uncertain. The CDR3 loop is CASTGRGENEKLFF. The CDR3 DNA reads TGTGCCAGCACGGGCAGGGGAGAGAATGAAAAACTGTTTTTT.